What follows describes a single TCR beta chain. The antigen is not known. Trimming left V 5 bases short and J 0 bases short, with 15 bases between. This CDR3 is built from 16 residues. Germline CDR1 and CDR2: KGHSY and FQNENV. The treatment here: randomized to nivolumab then ipilimumab (arm A) or the reverse (arm B). This entry is derived from a study of sequential checkpoint blockade in melanoma. Notes on the study in general: For nivolumab-first patients, baseline tumor clonality was associated with response. About 30 times likelier clinical benefit followed increased tumor T-cell fraction and clonality. T-cell fraction and clonality followed PD-L1 and CD8+ counts, not mutational load.

Clones were sequenced by immunoSEQ multiplex PCR, and TCRdb holds only the in-frame ones, with some missing. The sample includes 12,000 or so clones, 26% of them seen just once. This TCR was sampled from a human donor with melanoma. The specimen comprised tumor tissue (inferred from file names), sampled from a patient given nivolumab and ipilimumab in sequence. The J gene is TRBJ2-3, the V gene TRBV16, with D maybe TRBD2 (6 bases). In nucleotides, the CDR3 is TGTGCCAGCAGCGCGGGACTTTCATCTAGCACAGATACGCAGTATTTT. Translation gives CASSAGLSSSTDTQYF.